This T cell receptor beta chain was recovered during a study of T cell repertoires in cytomegalovirus infection. Study information: Indicated by public TCR beta signatures were CMV infection and matching HLA type. Broader study findings: HLA-C-restricted CMV-specific TCR beta clonotypes were dominant in the ex vivo response.

TCRdb processed the reads anew with MiXCR; each CDR3 protein has one entry. The repertoire holds approximately 120,000 distinct CDR3 sequences, with roughly 32% as singletons. Germline assignment: CDR1 SGHVS and CDR2 FNYEAQ. CDR3 length: 15 residues. J was trimmed by 4 bases and V by 3 bases; bases with no gene match: 6. A few counts support this clonotype. No antigen is known for it. This receptor was identified in a human donor in good health (CMV status not recorded). Some clones in this sample may be carry-over from other donors' samples. The gene calls are TRBV7-6 and TRBJ2-1, with TRBD1 matching 7 bases. The material sequenced was CD8+ T cells from cultured PBMCs, taken from culture after CMV antigen stimulation. CDR3 sequence reads: CASSLGTALYNEQFF. The CDR3 region has the DNA TGTGCCAGCAGCTTGGGGACAGCGTTATACAATGAGCAGTTCTTC.